This TCR beta chain was captured in a study of blood T cells in healthy people across ages. General study results and limits: Donors of long life had a larger count of naive CD4+ cells and greater diversity than aged donors. Older age went with lower TCR beta diversity per million T cells, in a roughly linear way.

Germline V gene data show CDR1 as SGHRS and CDR2 as YFSETQ. The CDR3 sequence is 19 residues long. Trimming removed 0 bases at V and 4 bases at J, with 25 bases between. Donor samples were obtained from healthy Caucasian individuals from Russia, aged about 6 to 95. Regarding this clonotype: Its antigen remains unknown.

Next came a second PCR, run for about 6 to 11 cycles, which used a sample-barcoded 5' primer along with a J-beta primer mix. One entry per CDR3 protein, called by TCRdb with MiXCR from the 5' RACE reads. The data contain roughly 720,000 distinct CDR3 sequences, less than 70% of them seen just once; the ten biggest clones take up roughly 40%. Sequenced input: blood. This chain joins TRBV5-1 and TRBJ1-2; D remains unclear. This receptor was taken from an elderly man in good health. The CDR3 DNA sequence: TGCGCCAGCAGCTTGGCTTCCGGGCCACCCTCGAGCGGTGGCTATGGCTACACCTTC. Translation gives CASSLASGPPSSGGYGYTF.